This TCR beta chain was captured by sequencing in a study of shared clonotypes between healthy human individuals. Overall study results and limits: The naive CD4 repertoires of several donors were compared, and 5% to 6.5% of clonotypes were shared.

With V trimmed by 3 bases and J by 6 bases, 8 bases remained unmatched. From germline, CDR1 is LNHDA and CDR2 SQIVND (reference sequence). This CDR3 has 15 amino acids. Comments on this clone: No antigen is known for it.

TCRdb's table, derived via immunoSEQ multiplex PCR, lists solely in-frame clones and lacks some. The sample shows about 2.3 million clones, over 85% of them seen only once. Study donors comprised healthy, HIV-negative adults devoid of recent acute infection or vaccination. There were only Caucasian adults among the donors, and all lived in Nashville, Tennessee. This clonotype originated in a man aged 18 to 30 in good health. Some clones in this sample may be carry-over from other donors' samples. J is TRBJ1-2 and V is TRBV19; TRBD1 matches 9 bases. Sequencing input: naive CD4+ T cells from PBMCs. Noted subset: CD45RA+ positively selected. The CDR3 nucleotides read TGTGCCAGTAGTATCTACGAGGACAGGGGACATGGCTACACCTTC. It is translated as CASSIYEDRGHGYTF.